This section outlines one TCR beta chain sequence together with its context. Antigen unknown. Healthy Caucasian individuals from Russia aged roughly 6 to 90 were enrolled as donors. This specimen belongs to a study of blood T cells in healthy people across ages. Study-level results: Measured against age, TCR beta diversity per million T cells decreased in a roughly linear manner.

This CDR3 region has 12 residues. The V and J ends lost 6 bases and 5 bases respectively, with 11 bases between them. Per germline, CDR1 MNHNS and CDR2 SASEGT. A second PCR of about 6 to 11 cycles used a sample-barcoded 5' primer and a J-beta primer mix. TCRdb processed the 5' RACE reads anew with MiXCR; each CDR3 protein has one entry. This repertoire shows about 1.5 million distinct CDR3 sequences, 42% found once; its top ten account for 7% to 9.5%. The chain recombines TRBV6-1 with TRBJ2-7; perhaps D is TRBD1 or TRBD2 (5 bases each). The sequencing sample was made of blood. The receptor comes from a woman younger than 30 in good health. The CDR3 region has the DNA TGTGCCAGCAGGGCAGGGACCCACGAGCAGTACTTC. Translated: CASRAGTHEQYF.